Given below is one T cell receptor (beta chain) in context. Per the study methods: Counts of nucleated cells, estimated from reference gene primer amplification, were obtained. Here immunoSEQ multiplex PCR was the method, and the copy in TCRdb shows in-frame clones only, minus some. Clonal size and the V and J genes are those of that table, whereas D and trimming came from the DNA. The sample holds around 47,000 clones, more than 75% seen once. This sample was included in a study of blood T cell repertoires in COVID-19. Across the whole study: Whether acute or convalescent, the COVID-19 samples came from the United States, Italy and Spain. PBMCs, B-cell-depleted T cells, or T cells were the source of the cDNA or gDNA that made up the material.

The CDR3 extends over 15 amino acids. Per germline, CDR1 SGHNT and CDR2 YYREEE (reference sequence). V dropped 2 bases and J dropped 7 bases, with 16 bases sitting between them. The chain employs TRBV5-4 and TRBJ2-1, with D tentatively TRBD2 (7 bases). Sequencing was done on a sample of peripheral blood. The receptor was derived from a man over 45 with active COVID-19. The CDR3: CASSFMGGAANEQFF. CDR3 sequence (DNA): TGTGCCAGCAGCTTTATGGGGGGGGCCGCGAATGAGCAGTTCTTC. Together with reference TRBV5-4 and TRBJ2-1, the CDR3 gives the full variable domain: ETGVTQSPTHLIKTRGQQVTLRCSSQSGHNTVSWYQQALGQGPQFIFQYYREEENGRGNFPPRFSGLQFPNYSSELNVNALELDDSALYLCASSFMGGAANEQFFGPGTRLTVL.